The 10 T cell receptor beta chains below come from one sample, sequenced in a study of cytomegalovirus exposure and HLA in healthy donors. Produced via immunoSEQ multiplex PCR; TCRdb's table is partial and in-frame only. The sample contains 330,000 or so clones, about nine tenths of which appear only once. The sample taken for sequencing was PBMCs. These receptors were obtained from a woman aged 18-29 years in good health and CMV-seronegative.

The V call is TRBV4-1, the J call TRBJ1-5; D remains ambiguous. CDR3 length: 14 residues. The V gene's germline CDR1 is MGHRA and CDR2 YSYEKL. The ends were cut back, 3 bases at V and 4 bases at J, with 10 bases in the middle. The DNA for the CDR3 is TGCGCCAGCAGCCATACCGGAGGGAATCAGCCCCAGCATTTT. Amino acid sequence: CASSHTGGNQPQHF.

The chain uses TRBV5-1 and TRBJ1-1; 8 bases fit TRBD1. Looked up from germline, CDR1 is SGHRS and CDR2 is YFSETQ. V shed 4 bases and J 4 bases; nucleotides not matched to a gene: 6. This CDR3 comprises 14 residues. The CDR3 loop reads CASSGETGATEAFF. The CDR3 bases are TGCGCCAGCAGCGGGGAGACAGGGGCCACTGAAGCTTTCTTT.

This clone was seen once. As DNA, the CDR3 is TGTGCCAGCAGCGGACAGGGCTGGCTAGCGGGAGGGTTTAGCTCCTACGAGCAGTACTTC. It specifies CASSGQGWLAGGFSSYEQYF. This chain links TRBV28 with TRBJ2-7; 12 bases agree with TRBD2. Germline values: CDR1 MDHEN, CDR2 SYDVKM. There are 20 residues in the CDR3. The ends lost 6 bases at V and 0 bases at J; junction bases unmatched: 18.

The V gene is TRBV28, the J gene TRBJ2-5; the match to TRBD1 covers 9 bases. The CDR3 spans 16 residues. Germline values: CDR1 MDHEN, CDR2 SYDVKM. The trim removed 5 bases at V and 4 bases at J, leaving 11 bases unmatched. The CDR3 protein is CASSTWTGAGPETQYF. The DNA for the CDR3 is TGTGCCAGCAGTACCTGGACAGGGGCGGGGCCAGAGACCCAGTACTTC.

The chain links TRBV7-2 to TRBJ2-2, with 10 bases lining up with TRBD2. Trimming at V came to 5 bases and at J to 7 bases, leaving 10 bases not matched to a gene. The CDR3 is 16 amino acids. The germline V gene encodes CDR1 SGHTA and CDR2 FQGNSA. In nucleotides, the CDR3 is TGTGCCAGCAGCAAGGCGGCACTAGCGGGATACGGGGAGCTGTTTTTT. Its protein is CASSKAALAGYGELFF.

This chain links TRBV28 with TRBJ2-1, with 11 bases matching TRBD2. The CDR3 loop spans 19 amino acids. Germline-derived CDR1 and CDR2 are MDHEN and SYDVKM. The junction had 24 bases not matched to a gene; V was cut back by 10 bases and J by 7 bases. The CDR3 here is CATAGGVALAGEGGNEQFF. DNA for the CDR3: TGTGCCACCGCAGGGGGAGTCGCACTAGCGGGAGAGGGAGGGAATGAGCAGTTCTTC.

Of note for this clone: One end of the junction does not line up with germline, which may come from a read error. The gene calls are TRBV2 and TRBJ2-5; 8 positions match TRBD1. The CDR3 extends over 14 amino acids. Per germline, CDR1 SNHLY and CDR2 FYNNEI. The chain's CDR3 is CASREGTGQETQYF. In DNA, the CDR3 is TGTGCCAGCAGAGAAGGGACAGGCCAAGAGACCCAGTACTTC.

V is TRBV5-4 and J is TRBJ2-1, with D unclear. CDR1 and CDR2 from the germline V gene are SGHNT and YYREEE (reference sequence). CDR3 length: 13 amino acids. V shed 3 bases and J shed 5 bases, with 9 bases lying between them. CDR3 DNA: TGTGCCAGCAGCTCGACGCAGGACAATGAGCAGTTCTTC. It specifies CASSSTQDNEQFF. The full variable domain, in which reference TRBV5-4 and TRBJ2-1 provide the parts outside the CDR3, is ETGVTQSPTHLIKTRGQQVTLRCSSQSGHNTVSWYQQALGQGPQFIFQYYREEENGRGNFPPRFSGLQFPNYSSELNVNALELDDSALYLCASSSTQDNEQFFGPGTRLTVL.

CDR3 DNA sequence: TGTGCCAGCAGCTTAGTATTCGTGAGGTCAAACTATGGCTACACCTTC. Protein: CASSLVFVRSNYGYTF. This chain links TRBV7-8 with TRBJ1-2; D is ambiguous. Germline V gene data show CDR1 as SGHVS and CDR2 as FQNEAQ. The CDR3 has 16 amino acids. Trimming pared 1 base from V and 2 bases from J, leaving 14 bases between.

V gene TRBV6-6 combines with J gene TRBJ1-4; TRBD1 matches 8 bases. The J segment lost 7 bases and the V segment lost 6 bases, leaving 10 bases of the junction unmatched. This CDR3 spans 15 amino acids. Germline values: CDR1 MNHNY, CDR2 SVGAGI (reference sequence). CDR3 in DNA: TGTGCCAGCAGAACAGGACAGGGTCAGGCTGAAAAACTGTTTTTT. Translated: CASRTGQGQAEKLFF.